The 10 T cell receptor beta chains reported below all come from one sample, sequenced in a study of cytomegalovirus exposure and HLA in healthy donors. Assay: immunoSEQ multiplex PCR; the TCRdb copy retains only in-frame clones and omits some. The data hold about 280,000 clones, with approximately 88% observed a single time. The sequenced sample consisted of PBMCs. The receptors originated from a woman aged 18-30 years in good health and CMV-seronegative.

The V gene is TRBV1, the J gene TRBJ2-4; the D segment call TRBD2 is taken from the table without a DNA check. TRBV1 is noted as a pseudogene. This CDR3 is 20 amino acids long. The CDR3 is CTSSRRLLAGGPLGPYIQYF. The CDR3 DNA follows: TGCACCAGCAGCCGAAGATTACTAGCGGGAGGGCCGCTGGGCCCTTACATTCAGTACTTC.

The chain carries TRBV5-1 and TRBJ2-2; 10 nucleotides line up with TRBD2. V lost 0 bases, J lost 3 bases, and 11 bases stayed unmatched. Per the germline V gene, CDR1 is SGHRS and CDR2 is YFSETQ. The CDR3 is 19 residues long. The CDR3 here is CASSLEAPGTSADTGELFF. In DNA form, the CDR3 reads TGCGCCAGCAGCTTGGAGGCCCCCGGGACTAGCGCCGACACCGGGGAGCTGTTTTTT. Variable domain in full (rest from reference TRBV5-1 and TRBJ2-2): KAGVTQTPRYLIKTRGQQVTLSCSPISGHRSVSWYQQTPGQGLQFLFEYFSETQRNKGNFPGRFSGRQFSNSRSEMNVSTLELGDSALYLCASSLEAPGTSADTGELFFGEGSRLTVL.

The chain joins TRBV5-6 to TRBJ2-6; D might be TRBD1 (5 bases). Trimming took 0 bases from V and 0 from J, leaving 7 bases between them. Germline loops: CDR1 SGHDT, CDR2 YYEEEE. The CDR3 runs 16 residues. CDR3 residues: CASSLGGRSGANVLTF. The CDR3, as DNA: TGTGCCAGCAGCTTGGGGGGCCGCTCTGGGGCCAACGTCCTGACTTTC.

The chain is built from TRBV5-6 and TRBJ1-2; D might be TRBD1 (6 bases). Germline V gene lookup returns CDR1 SGHDT and CDR2 YYEEEE. The CDR3 totals 15 residues. V lost 3 bases, J lost 2 bases, and 14 bases lay in between. CDR3 in amino acids: CASSWFDRPNYGYTF. DNA for the CDR3: TGTGCCAGCAGCTGGTTTGACAGGCCCAACTATGGCTACACCTTC.

This chain links TRBV2 with TRBJ1-2; the D is unclear. In germline, CDR1 is SNHLY, CDR2 FYNNEI. The length of the CDR3 is 12 residues. V was shortened by 6 bases and J by 2 bases, with 7 bases between the two germline ends. The DNA for the CDR3 is TGTGCCAGCAGCAGCGAAAACTATGGCTACACCTTC. This translates into CASSSENYGYTF.

The chain has TRBV19 and TRBJ1-2; D gene unclear. Germline CDR1 LNHDA, CDR2 SQIVND (reference sequence). V was trimmed by 7 bases and J by 7 bases, leaving 16 bases between them. There are 13 residues in the CDR3. This CDR3 reads CASTWREEGGYTF. CDR3 DNA sequence: TGTGCCAGTACTTGGAGAGAGGAGGGTGGCTACACCTTC.

This sequence joins TRBV28 and TRBJ2-7; 11 bases align to TRBD1. Losses at the gene ends were 6 bases for V and 4 bases for J; bases not matched to a gene: 8. This CDR3 is built from 15 residues. Looked up from germline, CDR1 is MDHEN and CDR2 is SYDVKM. CDR3 residues: CASREGQGGLYEQYF. DNA for the CDR3: TGTGCCAGCAGGGAGGGACAGGGGGGATTATACGAGCAGTACTTC.

The chain links TRBV7-3 to TRBJ2-7; D may be TRBD2 (6 bases). V dropped 5 bases and J dropped 3 bases, with 17 bases sitting between them. Germline V gene data show CDR1 as SGHTA and CDR2 as FQGTGA. The CDR3 has 15 amino acids. The CDR3 spells CASSPLDSGYYEQYF. In DNA form, the CDR3 reads TGTGCCAGCAGCCCTCTTGATAGCGGTTACTACGAGCAGTACTTC.

The genes are TRBV1 and TRBJ2-1; the D call of TRBD2 is as the table states it, not checked on the DNA. TRBV1 constitutes a pseudogene. CDR3 length: 16 residues. The CDR3 protein is CTSSQVPCRSYNEQFF. Written as DNA, the CDR3 is TGCACCAGCAGCCAAGTCCCCTGTCGCTCCTACAATGAGCAGTTCTTC.

The chain combines TRBV27 with TRBJ2-1; 11 bases align to TRBD2. The CDR3 extends over 17 amino acids. Germline V CDR1 and CDR2: MNHEY, SMNVEV (reference sequence). Germline trimming cut 0 bases from V and 4 bases from J; bases unmatched to any gene: 5. CDR3 protein: CASSLSGGLAGYNEQFF. In DNA form, the CDR3 reads TGTGCCAGCAGTTTATCCGGCGGACTAGCGGGTTACAATGAGCAGTTCTTC.